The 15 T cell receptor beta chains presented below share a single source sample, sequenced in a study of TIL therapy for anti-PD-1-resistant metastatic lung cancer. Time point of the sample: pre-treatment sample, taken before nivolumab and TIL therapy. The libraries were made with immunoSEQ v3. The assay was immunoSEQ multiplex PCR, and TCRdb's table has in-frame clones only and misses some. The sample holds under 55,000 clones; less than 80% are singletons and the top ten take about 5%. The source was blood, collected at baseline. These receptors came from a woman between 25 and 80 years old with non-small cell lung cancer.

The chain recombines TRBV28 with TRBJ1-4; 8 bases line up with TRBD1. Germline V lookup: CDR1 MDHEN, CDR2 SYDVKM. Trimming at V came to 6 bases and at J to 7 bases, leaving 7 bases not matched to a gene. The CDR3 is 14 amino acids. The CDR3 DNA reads TGTGCCAGCAGCCTCGGACAGGGTGGTGAAAAACTGTTTTTT. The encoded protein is CASSLGQGGEKLFF.

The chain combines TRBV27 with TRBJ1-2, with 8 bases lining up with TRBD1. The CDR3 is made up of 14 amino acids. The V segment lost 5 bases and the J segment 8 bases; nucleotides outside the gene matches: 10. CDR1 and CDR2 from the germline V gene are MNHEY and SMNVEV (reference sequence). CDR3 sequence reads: CASSPGRTGFGYTF. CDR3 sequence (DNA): TGTGCCAGCAGTCCGGGAAGGACAGGGTTCGGCTACACCTTC.

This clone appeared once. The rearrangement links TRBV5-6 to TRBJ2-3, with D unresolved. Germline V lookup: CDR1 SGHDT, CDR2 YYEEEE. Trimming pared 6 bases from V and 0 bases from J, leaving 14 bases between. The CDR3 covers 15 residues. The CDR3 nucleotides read TGTGCCAGCAACTCTTACCCGATTAGCACAGATACGCAGTATTTT. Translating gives CASNSYPISTDTQYF.

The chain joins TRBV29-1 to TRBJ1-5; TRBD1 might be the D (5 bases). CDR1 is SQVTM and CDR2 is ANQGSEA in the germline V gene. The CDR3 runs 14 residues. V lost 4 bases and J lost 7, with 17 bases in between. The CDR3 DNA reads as TGCAGCGTTGGGTCGGGCAGGGAAGGGCAGCCCCAGCATTTT. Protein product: CSVGSGREGQPQHF.

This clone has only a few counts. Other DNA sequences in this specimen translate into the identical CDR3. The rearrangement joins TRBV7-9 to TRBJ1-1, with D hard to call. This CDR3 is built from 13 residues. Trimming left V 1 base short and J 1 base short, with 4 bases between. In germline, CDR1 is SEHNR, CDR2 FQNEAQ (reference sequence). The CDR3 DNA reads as TGTGCCAGCAGCTTAGACCCGAACACTGAAGCTTTCTTT. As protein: CASSLDPNTEAFF.

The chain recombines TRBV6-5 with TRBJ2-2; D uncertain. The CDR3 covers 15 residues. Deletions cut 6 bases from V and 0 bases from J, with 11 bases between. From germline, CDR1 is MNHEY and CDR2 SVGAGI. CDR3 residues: CASRLTFANTGELFF. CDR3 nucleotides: TGTGCCAGCAGACTGACATTTGCGAACACCGGGGAGCTGTTTTTT.

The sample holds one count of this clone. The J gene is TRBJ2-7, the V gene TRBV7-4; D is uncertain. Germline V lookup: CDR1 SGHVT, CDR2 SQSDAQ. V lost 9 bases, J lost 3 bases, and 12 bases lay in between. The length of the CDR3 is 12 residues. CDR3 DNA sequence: TGTGCCAGAACAGAGAACAACTACGAGCAGTACTTC. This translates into CARTENNYEQYF.

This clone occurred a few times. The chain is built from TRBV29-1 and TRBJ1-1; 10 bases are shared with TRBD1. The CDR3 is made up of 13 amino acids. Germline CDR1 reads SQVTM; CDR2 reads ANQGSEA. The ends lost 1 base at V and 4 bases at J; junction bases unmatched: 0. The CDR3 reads CSVEGTGGTEAFF. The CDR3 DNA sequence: TGCAGCGTTGAAGGGACAGGGGGCACTGAAGCTTTCTTT.

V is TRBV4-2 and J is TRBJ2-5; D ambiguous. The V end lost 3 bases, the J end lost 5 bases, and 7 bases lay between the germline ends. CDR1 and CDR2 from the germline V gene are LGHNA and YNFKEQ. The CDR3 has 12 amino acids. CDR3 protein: CASSQSGETQYF. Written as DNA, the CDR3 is TGTGCCAGCAGCCAGTCTGGGGAGACCCAGTACTTC.

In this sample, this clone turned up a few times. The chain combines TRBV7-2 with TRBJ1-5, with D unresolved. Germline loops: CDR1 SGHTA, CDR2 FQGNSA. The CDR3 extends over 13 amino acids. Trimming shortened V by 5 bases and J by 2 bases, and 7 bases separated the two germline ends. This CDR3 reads CASSLQGNQPQHF. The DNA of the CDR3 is TGTGCCAGCAGCCTGCAGGGCAATCAGCCCCAGCATTTT. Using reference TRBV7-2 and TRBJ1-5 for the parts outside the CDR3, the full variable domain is GAGVSQSPSNKVTEKGKDVELRCDPISGHTALYWYRQSLGQGLEFLIYFQGNSAPDKSGLPSDRFSAERTGGSVSTLTIQRTQQEDSAVYLCASSLQGNQPQHFGDGTRLSIL.

Here the CDR3 reads CASSLNGGYEQYF. Written as DNA, the CDR3 is TGTGCCAGCAGCTTAAACGGGGGCTACGAGCAGTACTTC. This chain uses TRBV11-2 with TRBJ2-7, with D perhaps TRBD2 (6 bases). The germline V gene encodes CDR1 SGHAT and CDR2 FQNNGV. Deletions cut 2 bases from V and 3 bases from J, with 8 bases between. CDR3 length: 13 amino acids.

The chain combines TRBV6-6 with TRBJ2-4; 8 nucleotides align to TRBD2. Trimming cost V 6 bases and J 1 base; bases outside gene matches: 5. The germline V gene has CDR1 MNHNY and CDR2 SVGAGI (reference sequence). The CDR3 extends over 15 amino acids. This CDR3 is CASSTSGGAKNIQYF. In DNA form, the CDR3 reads TGTGCCAGCAGCACCAGCGGGGGCGCCAAAAACATTCAGTACTTC.

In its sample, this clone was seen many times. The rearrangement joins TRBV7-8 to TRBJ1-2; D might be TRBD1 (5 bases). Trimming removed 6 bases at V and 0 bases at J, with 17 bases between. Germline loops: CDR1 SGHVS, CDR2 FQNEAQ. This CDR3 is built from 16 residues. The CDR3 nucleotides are TGTGCCAGCAGTCCTCCGGGGGGACGGACTAACTATGGCTACACCTTC. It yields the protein CASSPPGGRTNYGYTF. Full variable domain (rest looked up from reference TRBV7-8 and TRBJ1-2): GAGVSQSPRYKVAKRGQDVALRCDPISGHVSLFWYQQALGQGPEFLTYFQNEAQLDKSGLPSDRFFAERPEGSVSTLKIQRTQQEDSAVYLCASSPPGGRTNYGYTFGSGTRLTVV.

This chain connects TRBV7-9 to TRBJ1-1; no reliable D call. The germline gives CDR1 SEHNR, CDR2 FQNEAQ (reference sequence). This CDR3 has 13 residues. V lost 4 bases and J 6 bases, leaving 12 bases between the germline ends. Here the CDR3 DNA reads TGTGCCAGCAGCTCCCCGAATTGGGCTGAAGCTTTCTTT. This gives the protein CASSSPNWAEAFF.

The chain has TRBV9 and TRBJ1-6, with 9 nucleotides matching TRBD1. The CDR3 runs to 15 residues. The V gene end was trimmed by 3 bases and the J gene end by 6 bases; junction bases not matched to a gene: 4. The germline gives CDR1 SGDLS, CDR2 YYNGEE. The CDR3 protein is CASSGDRVGNSPLHF. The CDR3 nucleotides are TGTGCCAGCAGCGGGGACAGGGTTGGTAATTCACCCCTCCACTTT.